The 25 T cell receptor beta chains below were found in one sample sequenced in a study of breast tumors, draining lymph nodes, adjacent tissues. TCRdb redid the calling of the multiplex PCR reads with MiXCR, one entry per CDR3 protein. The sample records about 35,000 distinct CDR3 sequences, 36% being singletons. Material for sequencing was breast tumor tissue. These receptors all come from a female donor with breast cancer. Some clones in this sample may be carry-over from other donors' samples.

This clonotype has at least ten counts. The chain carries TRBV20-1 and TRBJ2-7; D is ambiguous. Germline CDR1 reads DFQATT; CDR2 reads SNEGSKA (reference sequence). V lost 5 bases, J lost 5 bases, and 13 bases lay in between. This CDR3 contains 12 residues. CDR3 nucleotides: TGCAGTGCTCTTTTCATAGCCAACGAGCAGTACTTC. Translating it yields CSALFIANEQYF.

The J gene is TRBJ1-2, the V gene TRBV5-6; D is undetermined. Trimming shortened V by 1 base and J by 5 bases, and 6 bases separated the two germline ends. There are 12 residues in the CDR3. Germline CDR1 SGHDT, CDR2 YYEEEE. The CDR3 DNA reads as TGTGCCAGCAGCTTGTCCAGATATGGCTACACCTTC. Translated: CASSLSRYGYTF.

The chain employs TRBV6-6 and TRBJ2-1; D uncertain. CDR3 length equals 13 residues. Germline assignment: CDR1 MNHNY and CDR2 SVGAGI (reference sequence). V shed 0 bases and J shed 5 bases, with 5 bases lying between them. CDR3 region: CASSYSVNNEQFF. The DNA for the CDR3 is TGTGCCAGCAGTTACTCCGTCAACAATGAGCAGTTCTTC.

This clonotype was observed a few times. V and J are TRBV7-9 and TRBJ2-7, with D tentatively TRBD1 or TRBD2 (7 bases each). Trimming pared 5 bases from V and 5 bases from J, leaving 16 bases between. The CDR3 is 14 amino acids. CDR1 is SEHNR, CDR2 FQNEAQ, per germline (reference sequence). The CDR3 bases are TGTGCCAGCAGCCCAGGGGGGGGGGGGAACGAGCAGTACTTC. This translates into CASSPGGGGNEQYF.

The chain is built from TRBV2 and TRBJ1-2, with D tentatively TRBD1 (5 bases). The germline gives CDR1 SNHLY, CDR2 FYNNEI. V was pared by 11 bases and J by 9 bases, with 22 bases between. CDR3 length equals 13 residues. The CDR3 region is CAAQGTGAISYTF. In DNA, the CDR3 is TGTGCCGCCCAGGGAACAGGCGCGATCAGCTACACCTTC. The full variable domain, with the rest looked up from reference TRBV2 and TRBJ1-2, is EPEVTQTPSHQVTQMGQEVILRCVPISNHLYFYWYRQILGQKVEFLVSFYNNEISEKSEIFDDQFSVERPDGSNFTLKIRSTKLEDSAMYFCAAQGTGAISYTFGSGTRLTVV.

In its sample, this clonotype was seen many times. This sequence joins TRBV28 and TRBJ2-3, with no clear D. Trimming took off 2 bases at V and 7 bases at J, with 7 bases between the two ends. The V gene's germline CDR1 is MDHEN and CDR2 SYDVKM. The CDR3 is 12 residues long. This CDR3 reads CASSLGQNTQYF. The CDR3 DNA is TGTGCCAGCAGTTTAGGGCAGAATACGCAGTATTTT.

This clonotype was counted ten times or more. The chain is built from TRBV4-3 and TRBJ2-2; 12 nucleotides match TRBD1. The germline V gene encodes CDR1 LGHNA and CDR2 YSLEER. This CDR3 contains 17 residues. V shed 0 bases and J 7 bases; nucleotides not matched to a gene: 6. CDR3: CASSQDRGQGAVGELFF. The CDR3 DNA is TGCGCCAGCAGCCAAGATCGGGGACAGGGGGCCGTCGGGGAGCTGTTTTTT.

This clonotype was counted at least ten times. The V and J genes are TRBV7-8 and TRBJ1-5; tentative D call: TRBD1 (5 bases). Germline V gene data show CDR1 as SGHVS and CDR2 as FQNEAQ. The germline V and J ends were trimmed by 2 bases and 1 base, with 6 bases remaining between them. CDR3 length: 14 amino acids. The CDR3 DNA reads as TGTGCCAGCAGCTTATACAGGAGCAATCAGCCCCAGCATTTT. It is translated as CASSLYRSNQPQHF.

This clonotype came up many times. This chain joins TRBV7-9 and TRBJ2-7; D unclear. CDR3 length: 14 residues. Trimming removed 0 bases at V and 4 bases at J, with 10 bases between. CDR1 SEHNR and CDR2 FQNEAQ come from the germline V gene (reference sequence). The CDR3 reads CASSLALHPYEQYF. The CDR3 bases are TGTGCCAGCAGCTTAGCCCTACATCCTTACGAGCAGTACTTC.

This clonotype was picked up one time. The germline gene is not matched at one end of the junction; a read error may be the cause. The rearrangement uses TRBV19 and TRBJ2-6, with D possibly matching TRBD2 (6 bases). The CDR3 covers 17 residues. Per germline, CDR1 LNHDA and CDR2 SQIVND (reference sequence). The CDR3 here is CASSKVGLATGANVLTF. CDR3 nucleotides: TGTGCCAGTAGTAAGGTGGGTCTAGCGACCGGGGCCAACGTCTTGACTTTC.

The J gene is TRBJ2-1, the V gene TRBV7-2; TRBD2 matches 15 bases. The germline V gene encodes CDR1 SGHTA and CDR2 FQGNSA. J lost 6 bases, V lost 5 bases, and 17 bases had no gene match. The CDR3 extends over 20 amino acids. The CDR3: CASSLGTSGRLGSVRNEQFF. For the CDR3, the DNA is TGTGCCAGCAGCCTGGGGACTAGCGGGAGGTTAGGCTCGGTACGCAATGAGCAGTTCTTC.

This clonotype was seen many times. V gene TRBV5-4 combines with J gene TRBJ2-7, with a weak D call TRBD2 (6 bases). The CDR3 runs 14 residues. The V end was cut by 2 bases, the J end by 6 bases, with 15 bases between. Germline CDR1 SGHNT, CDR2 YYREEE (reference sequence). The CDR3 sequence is CASSLGGKASEQYF. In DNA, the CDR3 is TGTGCCAGCAGCTTAGGCGGGAAGGCCTCCGAGCAGTACTTC.

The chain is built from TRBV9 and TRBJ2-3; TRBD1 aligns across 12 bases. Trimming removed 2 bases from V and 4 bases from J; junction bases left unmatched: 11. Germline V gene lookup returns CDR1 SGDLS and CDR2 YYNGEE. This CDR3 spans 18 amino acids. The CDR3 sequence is CASSVTSGTGGLADTQYF. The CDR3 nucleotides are TGTGCCAGCAGCGTGACTTCGGGGACAGGGGGCCTCGCAGATACGCAGTATTTT.

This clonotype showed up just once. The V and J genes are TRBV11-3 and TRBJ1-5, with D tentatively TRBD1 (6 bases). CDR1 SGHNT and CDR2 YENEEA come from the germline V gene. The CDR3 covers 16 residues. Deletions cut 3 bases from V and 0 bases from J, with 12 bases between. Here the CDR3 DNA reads TGTGCCAGCAGCTTGGAAGGGGGGAATAGCAATCAGCCCCAGCATTTT. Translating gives CASSLEGGNSNQPQHF. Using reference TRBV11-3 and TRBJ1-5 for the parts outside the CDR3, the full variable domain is EAGVVQSPRYKIIEKKQPVAFWCNPISGHNTLYWYLQNLGQGPELLIRYENEEAVDDSQLPKDRFSAERLKGVDSTLKIQPAELGDSAVYLCASSLEGGNSNQPQHFGDGTRLSIL.

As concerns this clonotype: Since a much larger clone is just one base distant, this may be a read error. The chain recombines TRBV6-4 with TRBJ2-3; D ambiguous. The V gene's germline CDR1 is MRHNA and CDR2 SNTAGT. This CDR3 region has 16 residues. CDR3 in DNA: TGTGCCAGCAGTGACTCGTGCGAACTCGACACAGATACGGAGTATTTT. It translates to CASSDSCELDTDTEYF.

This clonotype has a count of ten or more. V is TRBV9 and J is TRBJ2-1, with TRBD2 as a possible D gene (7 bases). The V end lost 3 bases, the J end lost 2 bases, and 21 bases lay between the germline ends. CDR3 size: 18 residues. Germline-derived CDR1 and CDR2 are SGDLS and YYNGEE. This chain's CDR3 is CASSAGLVAGTPYNEQFF. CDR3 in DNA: TGTGCCAGCAGCGCCGGACTAGTGGCTGGGACACCCTACAATGAGCAGTTCTTC.

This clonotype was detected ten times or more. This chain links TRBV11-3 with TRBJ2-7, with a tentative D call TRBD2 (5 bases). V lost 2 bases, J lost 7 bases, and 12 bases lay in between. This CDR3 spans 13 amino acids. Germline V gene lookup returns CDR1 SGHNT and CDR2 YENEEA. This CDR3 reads CASSLTWVAEQYF. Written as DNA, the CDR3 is TGTGCCAGCAGCTTAACGTGGGTAGCGGAGCAGTACTTC.

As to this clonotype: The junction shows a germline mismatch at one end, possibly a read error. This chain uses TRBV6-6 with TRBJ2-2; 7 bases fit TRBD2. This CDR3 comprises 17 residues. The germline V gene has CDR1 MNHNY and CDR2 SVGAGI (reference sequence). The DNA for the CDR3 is TGTGCCAGCAGTTACTCGTCTAGCGGCCAAAACACCGGGGAGCTGTCTTTT. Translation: CASSYSSSGQNTGELSF.

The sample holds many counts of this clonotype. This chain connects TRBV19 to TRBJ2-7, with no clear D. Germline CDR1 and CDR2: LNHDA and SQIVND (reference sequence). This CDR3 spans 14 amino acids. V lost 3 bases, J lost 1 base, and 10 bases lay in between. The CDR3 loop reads CASSMGPTSYEQYF. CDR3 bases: TGTGCCAGTAGTATGGGCCCGACTTCCTACGAGCAGTACTTC.

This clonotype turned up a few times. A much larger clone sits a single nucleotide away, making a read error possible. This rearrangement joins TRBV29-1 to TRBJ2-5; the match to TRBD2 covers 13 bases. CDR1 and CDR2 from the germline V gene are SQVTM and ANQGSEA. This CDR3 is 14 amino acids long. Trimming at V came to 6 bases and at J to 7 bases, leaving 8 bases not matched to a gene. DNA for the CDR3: TGCAGCGTGGGGGGACTAGCGGGACCAGGGACCCAGTACTTC. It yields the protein CSVGGLAGPGTQYF.

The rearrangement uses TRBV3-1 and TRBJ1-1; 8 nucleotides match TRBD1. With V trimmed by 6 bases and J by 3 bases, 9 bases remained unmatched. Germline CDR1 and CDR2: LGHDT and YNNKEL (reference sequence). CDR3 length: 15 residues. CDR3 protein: CASRPTRGPDTEAFF. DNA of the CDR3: TGTGCCAGCAGACCGACCAGGGGGCCTGACACTGAAGCTTTCTTT.

CDR3 bases: TGCAGTGCTACCTCACGACAGGGGTACGAGCAGTACTTC. Translated: CSATSRQGYEQYF. V gene TRBV20-1 combines with J gene TRBJ2-7; 8 bases are a match to TRBD1. CDR1 is DFQATT, CDR2 SNEGSKA, per germline (reference sequence). This CDR3 region has 13 residues. V dropped 4 bases and J dropped 4; count of bases not matched to a gene: 6.

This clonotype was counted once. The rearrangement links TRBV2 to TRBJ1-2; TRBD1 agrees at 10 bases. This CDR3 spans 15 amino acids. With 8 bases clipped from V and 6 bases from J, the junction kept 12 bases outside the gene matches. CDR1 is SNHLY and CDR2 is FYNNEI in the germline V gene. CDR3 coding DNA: TGTGCCAGCCGTTTCCGGGACAGGGGAGTGGATGGCTACACCTTC. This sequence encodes CASRFRDRGVDGYTF.

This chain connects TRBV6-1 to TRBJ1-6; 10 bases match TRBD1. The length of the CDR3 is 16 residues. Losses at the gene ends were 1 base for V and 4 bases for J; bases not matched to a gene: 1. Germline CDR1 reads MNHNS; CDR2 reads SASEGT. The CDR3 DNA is TGTGCCAGCAGTGAAGGGGACAGGGGATATAATTCACCCCTCCACTTT. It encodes CASSEGDRGYNSPLHF.

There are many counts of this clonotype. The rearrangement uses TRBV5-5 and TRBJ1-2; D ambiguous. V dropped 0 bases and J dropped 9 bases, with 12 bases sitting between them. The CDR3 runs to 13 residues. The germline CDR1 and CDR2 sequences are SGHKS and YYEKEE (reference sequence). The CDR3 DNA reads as TGTGCCAGCAGCTTGGTTGGACTGAATAGCTACACCTTC. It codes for CASSLVGLNSYTF.